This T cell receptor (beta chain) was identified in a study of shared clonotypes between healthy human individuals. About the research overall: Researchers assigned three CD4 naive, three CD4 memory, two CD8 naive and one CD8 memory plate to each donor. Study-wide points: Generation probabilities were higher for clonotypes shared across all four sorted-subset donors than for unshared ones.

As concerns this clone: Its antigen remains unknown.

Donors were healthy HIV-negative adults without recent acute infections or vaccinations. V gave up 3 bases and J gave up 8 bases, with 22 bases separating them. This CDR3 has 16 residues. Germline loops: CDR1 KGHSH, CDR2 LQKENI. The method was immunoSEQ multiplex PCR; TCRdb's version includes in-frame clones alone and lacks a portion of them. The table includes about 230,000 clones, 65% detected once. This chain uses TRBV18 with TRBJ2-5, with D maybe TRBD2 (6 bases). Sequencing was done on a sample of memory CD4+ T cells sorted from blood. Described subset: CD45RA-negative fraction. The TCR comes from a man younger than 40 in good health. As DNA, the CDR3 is TGTGCCAGCTCACCCAAAGGCGCCGGGGGAGGCGGAACCCAGTACTTC. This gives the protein CASSPKGAGGGGTQYF.